The clone carrying this TCR beta chain was seen just once. Its antigen is currently unknown. The repertoire was sequenced with immunoSEQ multiplex PCR; TCRdb's copy has only in-frame clones and lacks some. The sample records 500,000 to 700,000 clones, approximately 95% being singletons. There are 14 residues in the CDR3. Trimming shortened V by 0 bases and J by 0 bases, and 7 bases separated the two germline ends. Germline assignment: CDR1 SGDLS and CDR2 YYNGEE. The data stem from a study of shared clonotypes between healthy human individuals. Study-wide results and caveats: The four-donor shared clonotypes exceeded non-shared clonotypes in generation probability, with non-shared ones scoring lower.

In the naive CD8 group, cells lacked CD45RO and were positively selected for CCR7, so terminally differentiated effector memory CD45RA+ cells were left out. What was sequenced was naive CD8+ T cells sorted from blood. The source of this sequence is a woman between 25 and 40 years old in good health. The rearrangement uses TRBV9 and TRBJ2-7; D is unresolved. The DNA of the CDR3 is TGTGCCAGCAGCGTAGGGCGTAACTCCTACGAGCAGTACTTC. Translating gives CASSVGRNSYEQYF.